A single T cell receptor (beta chain) is shown here with its context. The antigen is unknown. The V and J ends lost 0 bases and 6 bases respectively, with 17 bases between them. The CDR3 spans 16 residues. Germline CDR1 is PRHDT and CDR2 is FYEKMQ (reference sequence). Each sample had two DNA replicates, 0.5 ug blood or 1.5 ug tissue. The method was immunoSEQ multiplex PCR; TCRdb's version includes in-frame clones alone and lacks a portion of them. Seen here are fewer than 25,000 clones, over 60% observed once, and the top ten hold 7.5% to 10%. Tumor samples used roughly 17-55 mg of diced tissue. This record comes from a study of early stage breast cancer tumors. The study, taken as a whole, reports: Enriched TCRB sequences shared across patients were mostly commonly generated sequences. Compared with adjacent normal breast, tumors showed about 2.5-fold denser, more clonal T cells.

This clonotype was obtained from a person in their sixties with breast cancer. Sequenced: breast tumor tissue. The chain carries TRBV13 and TRBJ1-2; D remains ambiguous. The CDR3 is CASSLGRAAGQDGYTF. The CDR3 DNA sequence: TGTGCCAGCAGCTTAGGCCGAGCCGCGGGCCAAGATGGCTACACCTTC.